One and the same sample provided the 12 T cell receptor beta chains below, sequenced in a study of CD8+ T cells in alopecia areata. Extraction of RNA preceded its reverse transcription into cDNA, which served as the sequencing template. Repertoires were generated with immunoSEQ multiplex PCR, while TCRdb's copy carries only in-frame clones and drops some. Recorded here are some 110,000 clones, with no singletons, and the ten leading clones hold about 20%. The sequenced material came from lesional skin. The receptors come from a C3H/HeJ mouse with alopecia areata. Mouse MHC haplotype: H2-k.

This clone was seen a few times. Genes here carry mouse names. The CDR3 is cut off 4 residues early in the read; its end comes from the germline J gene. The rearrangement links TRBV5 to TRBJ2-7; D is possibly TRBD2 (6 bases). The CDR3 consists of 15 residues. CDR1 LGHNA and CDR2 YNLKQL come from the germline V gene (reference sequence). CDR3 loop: CASSPGTSLGYEQYF. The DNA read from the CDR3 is TGTGCCAGCAGCCCTGGGACTTCCTTAGGGTAT.

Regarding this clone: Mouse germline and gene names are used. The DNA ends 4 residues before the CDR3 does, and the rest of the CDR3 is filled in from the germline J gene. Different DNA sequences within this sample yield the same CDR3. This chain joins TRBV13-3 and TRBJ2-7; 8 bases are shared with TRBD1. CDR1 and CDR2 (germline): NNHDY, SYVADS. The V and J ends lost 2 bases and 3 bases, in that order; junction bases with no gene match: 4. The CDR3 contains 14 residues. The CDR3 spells CASSDAGGIYEQYF. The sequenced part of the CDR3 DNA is TGTGCCAGCAGTGACGCAGGGGGCATCTAT.

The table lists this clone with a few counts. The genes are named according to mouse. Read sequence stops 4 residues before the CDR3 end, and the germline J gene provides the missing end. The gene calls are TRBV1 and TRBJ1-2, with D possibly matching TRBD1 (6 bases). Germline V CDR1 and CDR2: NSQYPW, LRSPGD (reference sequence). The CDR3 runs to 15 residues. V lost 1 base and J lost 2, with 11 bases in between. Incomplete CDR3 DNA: TGCACCTGCAGTGCAGCACAGGGCCTTAACTCC. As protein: CTCSAAQGLNS. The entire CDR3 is CTCSAAQGLNSDYTF. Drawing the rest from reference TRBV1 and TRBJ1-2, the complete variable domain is VTLLEQNPRWRLVPRGQAVNLRCILKNSQYPWMSWYQQDLQKQLQWLFTLRSPGDKEVKSLPGADYLATRVTDTELRLQVANMSQGRTLYCTCSAAQGLNSDYTFGSGTRLLVI.

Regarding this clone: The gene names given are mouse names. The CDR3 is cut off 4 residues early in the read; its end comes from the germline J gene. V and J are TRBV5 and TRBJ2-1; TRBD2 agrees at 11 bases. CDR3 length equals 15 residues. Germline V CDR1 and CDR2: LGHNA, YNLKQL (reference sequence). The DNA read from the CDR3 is TGTGCCAGCAGCCAAGTACTGGGGGGGCGGGCT. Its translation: CASSQVLGGRA. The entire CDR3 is CASSQVLGGRAEQFF.

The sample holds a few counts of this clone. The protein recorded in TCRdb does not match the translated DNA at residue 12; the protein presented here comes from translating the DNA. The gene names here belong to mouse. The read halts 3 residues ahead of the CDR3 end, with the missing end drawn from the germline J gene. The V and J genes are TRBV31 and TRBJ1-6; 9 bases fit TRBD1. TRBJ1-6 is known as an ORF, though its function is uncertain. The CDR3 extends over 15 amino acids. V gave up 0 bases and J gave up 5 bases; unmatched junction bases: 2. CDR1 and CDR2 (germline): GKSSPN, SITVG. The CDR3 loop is CAWSLTGGDNSPLYF. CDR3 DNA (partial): TGTGCCTGGAGTCTCACAGGGGGCGATAATTCGCCC.

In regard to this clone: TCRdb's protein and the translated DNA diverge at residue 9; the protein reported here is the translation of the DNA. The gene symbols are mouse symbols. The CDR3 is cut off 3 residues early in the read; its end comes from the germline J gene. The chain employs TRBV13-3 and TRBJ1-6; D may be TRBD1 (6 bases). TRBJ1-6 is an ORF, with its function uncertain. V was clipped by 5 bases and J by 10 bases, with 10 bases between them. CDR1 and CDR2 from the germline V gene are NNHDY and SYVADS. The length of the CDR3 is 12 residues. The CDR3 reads CASSYRESPLYF. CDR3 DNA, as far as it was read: TGTGCCAGCAGCTACAGGGAGTCGCCC.

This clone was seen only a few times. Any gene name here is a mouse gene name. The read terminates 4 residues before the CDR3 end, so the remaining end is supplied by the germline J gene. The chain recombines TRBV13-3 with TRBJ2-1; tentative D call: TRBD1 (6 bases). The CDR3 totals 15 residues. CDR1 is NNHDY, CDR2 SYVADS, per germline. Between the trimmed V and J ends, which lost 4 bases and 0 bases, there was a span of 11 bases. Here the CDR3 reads CASSHGTNNYAEQFF. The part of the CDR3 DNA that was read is TGTGCCAGCAGTCACGGGACAAATAACTATGCT.

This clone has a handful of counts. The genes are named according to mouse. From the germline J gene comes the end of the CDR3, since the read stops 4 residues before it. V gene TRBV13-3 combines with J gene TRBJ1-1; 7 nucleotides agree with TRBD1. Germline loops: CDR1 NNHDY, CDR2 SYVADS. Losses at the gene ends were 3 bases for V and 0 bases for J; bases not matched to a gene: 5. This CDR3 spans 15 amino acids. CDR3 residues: CASSAGTAANTEVFF. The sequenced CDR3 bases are TGTGCCAGCAGTGCCGGGACAGCTGCAAACACA.

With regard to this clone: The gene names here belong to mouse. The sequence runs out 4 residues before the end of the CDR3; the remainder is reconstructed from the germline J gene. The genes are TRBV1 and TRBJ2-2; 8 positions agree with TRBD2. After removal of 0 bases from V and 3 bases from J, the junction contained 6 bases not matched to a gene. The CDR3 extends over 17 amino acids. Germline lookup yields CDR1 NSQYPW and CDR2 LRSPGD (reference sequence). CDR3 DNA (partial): TGCACCTGCAGTGCAGATCCGGGGGGGCAGCACACCGGG. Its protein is CTCSADPGGQHTG. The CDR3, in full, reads CTCSADPGGQHTGQLYF.

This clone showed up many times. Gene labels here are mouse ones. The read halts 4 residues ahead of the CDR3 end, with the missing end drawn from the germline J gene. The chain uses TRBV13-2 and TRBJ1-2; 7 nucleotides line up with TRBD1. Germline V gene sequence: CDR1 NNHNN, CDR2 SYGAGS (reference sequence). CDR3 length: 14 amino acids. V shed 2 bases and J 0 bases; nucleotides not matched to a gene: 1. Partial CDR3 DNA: TGTGCCAGCGGTGAGGGACAGACAAACTCC. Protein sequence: CASGEGQTNS. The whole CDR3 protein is CASGEGQTNSDYTF.

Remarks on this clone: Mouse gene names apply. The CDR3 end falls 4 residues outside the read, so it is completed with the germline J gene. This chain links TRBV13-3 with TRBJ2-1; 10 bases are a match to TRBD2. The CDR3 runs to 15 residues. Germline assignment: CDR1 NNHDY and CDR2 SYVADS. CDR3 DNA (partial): TGTGCCAGCAGTGATGCTGGGGGGGCGCCGGCT. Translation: CASSDAGGAPA. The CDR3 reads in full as CASSDAGGAPAEQFF.

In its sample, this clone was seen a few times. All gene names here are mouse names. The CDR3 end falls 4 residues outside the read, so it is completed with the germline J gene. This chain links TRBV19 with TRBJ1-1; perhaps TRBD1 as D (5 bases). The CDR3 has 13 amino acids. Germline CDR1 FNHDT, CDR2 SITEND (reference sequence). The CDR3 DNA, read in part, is TGTGCCAGCAGTATTCAGGGAGAGACA. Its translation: CASSIQGET. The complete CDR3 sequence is CASSIQGETEVFF.